This section outlines one TCR beta chain sequence together with its context. Sequencing was performed with immunoSEQ multiplex PCR; in TCRdb, only in-frame clones are kept and a portion is missing. The sample lists some 150,000 clones, 65% to 85% occurring once. The data belong to a study of blood T cell repertoires in COVID-19. The clonotype comes from a woman aged 45-65 years who had been exposed to COVID-19. Material for sequencing was PBMCs or T cells enriched from blood (not recorded which).

The CDR3 DNA is TGCAGCGTTGATCGAGCGGGAGAGACCCAGTACTTC. Protein: CSVDRAGETQYF. The chain recombines TRBV29-1 with TRBJ2-5; D is perhaps TRBD2 (6 bases). CDR3 length equals 12 residues. Deletions cut 3 bases from V and 4 bases from J, with 9 bases between. Germline values: CDR1 SQVTM, CDR2 ANQGSEA.